This T cell receptor (beta chain) was identified during a study of cytomegalovirus exposure and HLA in healthy donors. Study-wide results and limits: Rare TCR sequences predominated, though certain public TCRs were found in many donors.

V was clipped by 4 bases and J by 3 bases; unmatched bases: 7. The CDR3 loop spans 15 amino acids. The germline CDR1 and CDR2 sequences are SGHNT and YYREEE (reference sequence). As regards this clone: Its antigen is as yet unknown.

Sequenced by immunoSEQ multiplex PCR; TCRdb stores in-frame clones only, minus some. The sample lists under 250,000 clones, about nine tenths occurring once. The chain joins TRBV5-4 to TRBJ2-1; 7 bases agree with TRBD1. The receptor comes from a woman younger than 35 in good health and CMV-seronegative. Sequencing used PBMCs. CDR3 sequence reads: CASSTTGQIYNEQFF. CDR3 in DNA: TGTGCCAGCAGCACGACGGGACAGATCTACAATGAGCAGTTCTTC.